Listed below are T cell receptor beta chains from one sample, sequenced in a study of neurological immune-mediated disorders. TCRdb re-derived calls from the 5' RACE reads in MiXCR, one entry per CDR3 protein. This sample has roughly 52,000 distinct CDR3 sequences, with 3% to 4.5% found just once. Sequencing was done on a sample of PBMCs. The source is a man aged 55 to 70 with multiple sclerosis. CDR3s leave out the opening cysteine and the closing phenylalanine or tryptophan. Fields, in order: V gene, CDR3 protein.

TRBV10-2 ASSEKGVRRTNSYEQY
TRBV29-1 SVETANTEAF
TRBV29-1 SVQTGGGGTDTQY
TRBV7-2 ASSLSSGSTDTQY
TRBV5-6 ASSGWQGTDEQY
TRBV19 ASSLPGITEAF
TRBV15 ATSTDSGANVLT
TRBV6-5 ASSYGGQGNEQF
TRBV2 ASSSIQGITGELF
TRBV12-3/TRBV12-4 ASSKRYEQY
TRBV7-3 ASSLSGGNQPQH
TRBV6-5 ASSTLDRAEIYGYT
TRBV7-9 ASSLGTSNLNEQF
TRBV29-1 SVVGQGREAF
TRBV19 ASARPGVETQY
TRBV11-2 ASSLDTTSNYGYT
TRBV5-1 ASSFQGATNEKLF
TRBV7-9 ASSWTGGARMNTEAF
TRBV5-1 ASSGRANYGYT
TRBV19 ASSTQGSSGYT
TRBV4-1 ASRPFTGYGYT
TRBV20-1 SARSGAQGAF
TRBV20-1 SAYRGTRNQPQH
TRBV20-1 SATRDGGGYEQY
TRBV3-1 ASSQDYGSGGDTQY
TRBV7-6 ASSKRETSYNEQF